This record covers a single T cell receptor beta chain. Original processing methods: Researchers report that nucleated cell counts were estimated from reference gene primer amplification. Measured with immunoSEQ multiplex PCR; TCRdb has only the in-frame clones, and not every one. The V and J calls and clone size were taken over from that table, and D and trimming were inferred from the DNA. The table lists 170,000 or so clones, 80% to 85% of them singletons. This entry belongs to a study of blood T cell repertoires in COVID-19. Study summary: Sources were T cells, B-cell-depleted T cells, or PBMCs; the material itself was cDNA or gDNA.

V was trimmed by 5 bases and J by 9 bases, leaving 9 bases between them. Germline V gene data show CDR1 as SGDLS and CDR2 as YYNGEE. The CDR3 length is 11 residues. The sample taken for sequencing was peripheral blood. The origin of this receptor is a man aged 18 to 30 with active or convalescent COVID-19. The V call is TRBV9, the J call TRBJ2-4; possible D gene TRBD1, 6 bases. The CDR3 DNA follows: TGTGCCAGCAGTAGGGGGTCCATTCAGTACTTC. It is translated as CASSRGSIQYF.